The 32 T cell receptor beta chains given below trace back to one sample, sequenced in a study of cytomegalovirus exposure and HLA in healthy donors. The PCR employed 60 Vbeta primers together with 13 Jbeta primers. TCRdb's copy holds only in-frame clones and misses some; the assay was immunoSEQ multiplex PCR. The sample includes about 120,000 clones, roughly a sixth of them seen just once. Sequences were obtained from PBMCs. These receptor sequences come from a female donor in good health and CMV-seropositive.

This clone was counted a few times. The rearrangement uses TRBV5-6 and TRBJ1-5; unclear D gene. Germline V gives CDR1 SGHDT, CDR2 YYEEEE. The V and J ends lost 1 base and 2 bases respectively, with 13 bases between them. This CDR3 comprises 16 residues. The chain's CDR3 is CASSLSLSGGNQPQHF. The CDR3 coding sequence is TGTGCCAGCAGCTTGTCGCTCTCCGGAGGCAATCAGCCCCAGCATTTT.

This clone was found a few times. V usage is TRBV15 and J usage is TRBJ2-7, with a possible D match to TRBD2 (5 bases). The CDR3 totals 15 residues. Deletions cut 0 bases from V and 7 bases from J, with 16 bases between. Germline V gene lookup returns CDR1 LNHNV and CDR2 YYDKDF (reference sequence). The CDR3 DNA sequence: TGTGCCACCAGCAGAGATTTGAGGGCCGTACGAGAGCAGTACTTC. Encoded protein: CATSRDLRAVREQYF.

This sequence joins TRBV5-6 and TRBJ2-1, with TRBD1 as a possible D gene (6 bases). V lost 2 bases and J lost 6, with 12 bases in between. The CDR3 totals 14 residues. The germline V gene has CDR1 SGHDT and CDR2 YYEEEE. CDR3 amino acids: CASSFRTGRNEQFF. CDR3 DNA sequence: TGTGCCAGCAGCTTTCGAACAGGGCGCAATGAGCAGTTCTTC.

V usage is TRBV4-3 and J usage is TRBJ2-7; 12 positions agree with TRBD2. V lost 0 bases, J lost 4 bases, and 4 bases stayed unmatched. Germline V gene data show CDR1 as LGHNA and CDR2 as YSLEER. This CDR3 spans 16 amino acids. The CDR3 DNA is TGCGCCAGCAGCCAAGAGGCACTAGCGGGAGGTTACGAGCAGTACTTC. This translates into CASSQEALAGGYEQYF.

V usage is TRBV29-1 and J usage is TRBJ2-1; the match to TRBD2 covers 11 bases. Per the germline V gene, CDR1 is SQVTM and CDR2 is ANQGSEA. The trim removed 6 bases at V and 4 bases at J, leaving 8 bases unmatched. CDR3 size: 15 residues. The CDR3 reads CSVHKTSGEYNEQFF. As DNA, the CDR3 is TGCAGCGTCCACAAGACTAGCGGGGAATACAATGAGCAGTTCTTC.

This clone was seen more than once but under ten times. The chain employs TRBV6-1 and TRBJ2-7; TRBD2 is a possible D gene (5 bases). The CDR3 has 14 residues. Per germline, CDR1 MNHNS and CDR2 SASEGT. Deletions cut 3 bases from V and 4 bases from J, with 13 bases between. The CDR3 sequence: CASSDGLGQYEQYF. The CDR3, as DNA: TGTGCCAGCAGTGACGGACTGGGCCAATACGAGCAGTACTTC.

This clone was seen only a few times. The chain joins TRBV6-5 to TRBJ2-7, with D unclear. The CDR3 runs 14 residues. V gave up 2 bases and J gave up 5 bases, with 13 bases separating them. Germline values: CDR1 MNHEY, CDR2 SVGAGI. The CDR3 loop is CASSYNPTTHEQYF. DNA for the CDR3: TGTGCCAGCAGTTACAACCCAACAACCCACGAGCAGTACTTC.

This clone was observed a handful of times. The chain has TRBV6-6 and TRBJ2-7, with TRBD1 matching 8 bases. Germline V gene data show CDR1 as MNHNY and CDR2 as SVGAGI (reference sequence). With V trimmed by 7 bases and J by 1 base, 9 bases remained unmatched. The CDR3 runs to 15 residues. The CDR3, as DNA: TGTGCCAGCACCCTGAGACAGGGGATTTCCTACGAGCAGTACTTC. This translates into CASTLRQGISYEQYF.

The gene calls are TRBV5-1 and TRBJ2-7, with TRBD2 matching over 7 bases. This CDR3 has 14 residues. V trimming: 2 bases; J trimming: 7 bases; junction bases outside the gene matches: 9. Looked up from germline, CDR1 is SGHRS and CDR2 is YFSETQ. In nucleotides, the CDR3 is TGCGCCAGCAGCTTTCAAGCGGGAAATCAGGAGCAGTACTTC. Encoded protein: CASSFQAGNQEQYF.

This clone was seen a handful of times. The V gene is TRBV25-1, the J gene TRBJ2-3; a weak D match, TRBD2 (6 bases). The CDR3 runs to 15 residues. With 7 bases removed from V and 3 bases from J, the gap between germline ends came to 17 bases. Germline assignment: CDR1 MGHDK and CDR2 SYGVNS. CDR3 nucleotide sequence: TGTGCCAGCACTCAAAAAAGCGGGTTTACAGATACGCAGTATTTT. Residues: CASTQKSGFTDTQYF.

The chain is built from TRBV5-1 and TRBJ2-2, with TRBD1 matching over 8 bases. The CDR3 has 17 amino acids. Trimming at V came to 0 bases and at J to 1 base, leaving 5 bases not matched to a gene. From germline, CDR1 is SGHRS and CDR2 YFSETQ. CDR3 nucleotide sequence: TGCGCCAGCAGCTTGGAAACCGGGACAGGGAACACCGGGGAGCTGTTTTTT. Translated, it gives CASSLETGTGNTGELFF.

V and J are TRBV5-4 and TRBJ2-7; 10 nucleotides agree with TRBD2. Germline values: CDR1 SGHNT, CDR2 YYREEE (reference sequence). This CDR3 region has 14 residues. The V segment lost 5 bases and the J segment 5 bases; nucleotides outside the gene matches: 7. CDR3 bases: TGTGCCAGCAGACTAGCGGGGAATAGAAACGAGCAGTACTTC. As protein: CASRLAGNRNEQYF.

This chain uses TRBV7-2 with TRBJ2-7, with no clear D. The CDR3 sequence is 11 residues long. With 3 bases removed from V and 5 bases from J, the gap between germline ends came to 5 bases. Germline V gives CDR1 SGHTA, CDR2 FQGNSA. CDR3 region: CASSFSDEQYF. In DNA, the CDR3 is TGTGCCAGCAGCTTCTCAGACGAGCAGTACTTC.

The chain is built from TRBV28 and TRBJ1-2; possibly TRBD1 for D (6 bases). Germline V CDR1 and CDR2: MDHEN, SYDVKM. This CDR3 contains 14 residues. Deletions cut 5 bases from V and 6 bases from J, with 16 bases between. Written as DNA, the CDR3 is TGTGCCAGCAGTCTGACCGGGACAACGGATGGCTACACCTTC. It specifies CASSLTGTTDGYTF.

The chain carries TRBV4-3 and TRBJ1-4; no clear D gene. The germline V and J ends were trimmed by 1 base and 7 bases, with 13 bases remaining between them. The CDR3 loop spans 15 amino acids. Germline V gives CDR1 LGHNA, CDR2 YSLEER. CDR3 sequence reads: CASSQGIRGVEKLFF. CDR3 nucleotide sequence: TGCGCCAGCAGCCAAGGCATCCGCGGAGTTGAAAAACTGTTTTTT.

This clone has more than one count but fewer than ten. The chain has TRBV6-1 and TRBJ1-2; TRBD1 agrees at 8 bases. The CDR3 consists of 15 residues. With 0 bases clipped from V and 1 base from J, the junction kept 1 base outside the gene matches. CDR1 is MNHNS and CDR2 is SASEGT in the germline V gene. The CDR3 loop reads CASSEAGQGNYGYTF. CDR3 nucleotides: TGTGCCAGCAGTGAAGCAGGACAGGGTAACTATGGCTACACCTTC.

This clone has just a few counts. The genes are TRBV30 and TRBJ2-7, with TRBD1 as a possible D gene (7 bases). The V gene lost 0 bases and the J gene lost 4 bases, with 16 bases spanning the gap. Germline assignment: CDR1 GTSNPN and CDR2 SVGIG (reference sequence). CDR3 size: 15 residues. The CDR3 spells CAWSVPPRGRYEQYF. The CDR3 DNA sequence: TGTGCCTGGAGTGTACCCCCCAGGGGGAGGTACGAGCAGTACTTC.

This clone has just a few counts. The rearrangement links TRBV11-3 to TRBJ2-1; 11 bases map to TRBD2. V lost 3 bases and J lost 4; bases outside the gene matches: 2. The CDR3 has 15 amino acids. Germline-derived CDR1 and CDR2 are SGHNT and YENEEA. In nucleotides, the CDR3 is TGTGCCAGCAGCTTGGGGACTAGCGGATACAATGAGCAGTTCTTC. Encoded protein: CASSLGTSGYNEQFF.

This CDR3 reads CASSMGLAGGLDEQFF. Written as DNA, the CDR3 is TGTGCCAGTAGTATGGGACTAGCGGGGGGGTTGGATGAGCAGTTCTTC. The chain links TRBV19 to TRBJ2-1; 16 nucleotides align to TRBD2. Germline lookup yields CDR1 LNHDA and CDR2 SQIVND (reference sequence). Trimming at V came to 3 bases and at J to 8 bases, leaving 4 bases not matched to a gene. The CDR3 is 16 amino acids.

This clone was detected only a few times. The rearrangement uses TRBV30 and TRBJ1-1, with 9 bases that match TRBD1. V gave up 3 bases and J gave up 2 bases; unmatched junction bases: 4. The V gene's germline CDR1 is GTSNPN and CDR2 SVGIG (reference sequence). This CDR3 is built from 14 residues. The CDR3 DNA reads TGTGCCTGGAGCGGGACAGGGATTAACACTGAAGCTTTCTTT. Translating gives CAWSGTGINTEAFF.

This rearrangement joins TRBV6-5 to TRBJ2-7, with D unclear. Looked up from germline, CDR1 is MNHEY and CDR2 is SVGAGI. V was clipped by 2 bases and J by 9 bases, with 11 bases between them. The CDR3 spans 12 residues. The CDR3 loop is CASSYDAAVQYF. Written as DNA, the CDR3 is TGTGCCAGCAGTTACGACGCGGCCGTGCAGTACTTC.

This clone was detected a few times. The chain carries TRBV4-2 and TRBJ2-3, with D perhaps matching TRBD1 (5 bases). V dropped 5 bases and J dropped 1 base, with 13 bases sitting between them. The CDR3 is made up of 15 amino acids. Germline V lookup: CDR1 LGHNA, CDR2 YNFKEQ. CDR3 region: CASSALTDGTDTQYF. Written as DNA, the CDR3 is TGTGCCAGCAGCGCGTTGACAGACGGCACAGATACGCAGTATTTT.

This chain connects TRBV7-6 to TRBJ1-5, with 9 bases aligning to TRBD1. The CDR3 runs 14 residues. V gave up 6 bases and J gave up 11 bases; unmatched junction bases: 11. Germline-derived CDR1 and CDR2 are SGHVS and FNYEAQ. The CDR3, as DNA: TGTGCCAGCAGTGAACAGGGGGCTGGGGTGGCCCAGCATTTT. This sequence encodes CASSEQGAGVAQHF.

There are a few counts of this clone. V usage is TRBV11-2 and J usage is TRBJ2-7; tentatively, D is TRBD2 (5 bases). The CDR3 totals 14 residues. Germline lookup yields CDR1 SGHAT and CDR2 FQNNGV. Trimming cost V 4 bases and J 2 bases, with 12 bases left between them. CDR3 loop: CASSSRQTTYEQYF. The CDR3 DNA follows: TGTGCCAGCAGCTCAAGGCAGACTACCTACGAGCAGTACTTC.

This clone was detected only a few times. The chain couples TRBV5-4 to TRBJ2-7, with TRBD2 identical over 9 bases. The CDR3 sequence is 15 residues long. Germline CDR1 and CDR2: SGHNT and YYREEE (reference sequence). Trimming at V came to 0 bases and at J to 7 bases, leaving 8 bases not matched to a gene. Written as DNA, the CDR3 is TGTGCCAGCAGCTTGGAACGCGGGGGGGTCTATGAGCAGTACTTC. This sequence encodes CASSLERGGVYEQYF.

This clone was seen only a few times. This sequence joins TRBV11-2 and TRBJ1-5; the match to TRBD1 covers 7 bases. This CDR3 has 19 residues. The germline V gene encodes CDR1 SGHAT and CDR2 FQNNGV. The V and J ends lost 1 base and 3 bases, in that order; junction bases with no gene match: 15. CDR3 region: CASSLGGTGTEHFNQPQHF. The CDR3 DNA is TGTGCCAGCAGCTTAGGGGGAACCGGGACAGAGCATTTCAATCAGCCCCAGCATTTT.

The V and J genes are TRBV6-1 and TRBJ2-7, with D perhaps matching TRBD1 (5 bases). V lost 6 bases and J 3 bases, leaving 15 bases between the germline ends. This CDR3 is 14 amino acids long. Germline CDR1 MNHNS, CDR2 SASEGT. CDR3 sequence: CASRSLDINYEQYF. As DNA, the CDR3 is TGTGCCAGCAGGTCTTTGGACATTAACTACGAGCAGTACTTC.

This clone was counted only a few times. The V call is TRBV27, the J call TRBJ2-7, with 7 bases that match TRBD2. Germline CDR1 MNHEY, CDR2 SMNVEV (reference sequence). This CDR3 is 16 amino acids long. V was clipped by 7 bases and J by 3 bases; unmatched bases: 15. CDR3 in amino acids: CASTPGAGDSYYEQYF. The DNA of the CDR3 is TGTGCCAGCACTCCCGGGGCGGGGGACTCCTACTACGAGCAGTACTTC.

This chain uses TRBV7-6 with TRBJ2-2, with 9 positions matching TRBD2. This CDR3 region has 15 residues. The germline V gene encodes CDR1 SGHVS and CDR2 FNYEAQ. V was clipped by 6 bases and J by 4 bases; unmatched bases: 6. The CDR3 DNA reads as TGTGCCAGCAGTCTAGCGGGACGGTCCACCGGGGAGCTGTTTTTT. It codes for CASSLAGRSTGELFF.

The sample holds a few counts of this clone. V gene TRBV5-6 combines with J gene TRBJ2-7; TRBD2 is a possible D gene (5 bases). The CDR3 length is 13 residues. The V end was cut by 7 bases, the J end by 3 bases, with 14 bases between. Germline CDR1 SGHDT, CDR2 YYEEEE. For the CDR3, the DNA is TGTGCCAGCGTACGGGGAACCAACTACGAGCAGTACTTC. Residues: CASVRGTNYEQYF.

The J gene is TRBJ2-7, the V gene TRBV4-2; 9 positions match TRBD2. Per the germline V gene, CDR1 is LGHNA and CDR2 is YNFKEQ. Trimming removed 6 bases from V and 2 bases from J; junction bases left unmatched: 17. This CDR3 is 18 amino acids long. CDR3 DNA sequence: TGTGCCAGCAGTTACTACCCTTTTAGCGGGGGCCAAACCTACGAGCAGTACTTC. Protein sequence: CASSYYPFSGGQTYEQYF.

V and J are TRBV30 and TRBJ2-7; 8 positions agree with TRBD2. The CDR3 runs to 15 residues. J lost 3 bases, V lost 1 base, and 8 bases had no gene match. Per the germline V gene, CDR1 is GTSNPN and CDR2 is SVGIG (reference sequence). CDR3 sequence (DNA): TGTGCCTGGAGTGGGACTAGCCCAAGCTACTACGAGCAGTACTTC. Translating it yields CAWSGTSPSYYEQYF.